The entry below gives a single T cell receptor (beta chain) sequence along with its context. The data stem from a study of neoadjuvant anti-PD-1 for oral cavity cancer. Clones were read by immunoSEQ multiplex PCR, and TCRdb kept only the in-frame ones, dropping some. There are tens of thousands of clones in the sample; around 82% occur only once, and around 3.7% lies in the top ten. CDR1 SGHTA and CDR2 FQGTGA come from the germline V gene. The CDR3 runs 12 residues. Trimming took 5 bases from V and 9 from J; bases not matched to a gene: 4. The receptor comes from a person between 35 and 79 years old with oral cavity squamous cell carcinoma. The input for sequencing was PBMCs, taken before nivolumab (anti-PD-1) treatment. V and J are TRBV7-3 and TRBJ2-1; TRBD2 matches at 7 bases. The CDR3 here is CASSDGGGEQFF. The CDR3 DNA reads as TGTGCCAGCAGCGACGGCGGGGGTGAGCAGTTCTTC. The full variable domain, completed using reference TRBV7-3 and TRBJ2-1, is GAGVSQTPSNKVTEKGKYVELRCDPISGHTALYWYRQSLGQGPEFLIYFQGTGAADDSGLPNDRFFAVRPEGSVSTLKIQRTERGDSAVYLCASSDGGGEQFFGPGTRLTVL.